The sequence of this T cell receptor (beta chain) was determined in a study of blood T cells in healthy people across ages. Study-wide background: Per two T cells, template switching captured roughly one barcoded beta molecule. Regarding the study as a whole: Aged donors had fewer naive CD4+ cells and lower diversity than long-lived donors.

Combining a sample-barcoded 5' primer with a J-beta primer mix, a second PCR ran for roughly 6 to 12 cycles. TCRdb itself ran the 5' RACE reads through MiXCR, one entry per CDR3 protein. The sample holds 2 million or so distinct CDR3 sequences, around half seen once. Comments on this clonotype: What it binds is not known.

The TCR sequence derives from a middle-aged woman in good health. Sequencing was performed on blood.

Written as DNA, the CDR3 is TGTGCCAGCAGTGCTTACAATCAGCCCCAGCATTTT. Its protein product is CASSAYNQPQHF. This chain uses TRBV2 with TRBJ1-5, with D uncertain. The V gene's germline CDR1 is SNHLY and CDR2 FYNNEI. The V gene lost 4 bases and the J gene lost 3 bases, with 4 bases spanning the gap. The CDR3 is made up of 12 amino acids. Full variable domain (missing parts from reference TRBV2 and TRBJ1-5): EPEVTQTPSHQVTQMGQEVILRCVPISNHLYFYWYRQILGQKVEFLVSFYNNEISEKSEIFDDQFSVERPDGSNFTLKIRSTKLEDSAMYFCASSAYNQPQHFGDGTRLSIL.